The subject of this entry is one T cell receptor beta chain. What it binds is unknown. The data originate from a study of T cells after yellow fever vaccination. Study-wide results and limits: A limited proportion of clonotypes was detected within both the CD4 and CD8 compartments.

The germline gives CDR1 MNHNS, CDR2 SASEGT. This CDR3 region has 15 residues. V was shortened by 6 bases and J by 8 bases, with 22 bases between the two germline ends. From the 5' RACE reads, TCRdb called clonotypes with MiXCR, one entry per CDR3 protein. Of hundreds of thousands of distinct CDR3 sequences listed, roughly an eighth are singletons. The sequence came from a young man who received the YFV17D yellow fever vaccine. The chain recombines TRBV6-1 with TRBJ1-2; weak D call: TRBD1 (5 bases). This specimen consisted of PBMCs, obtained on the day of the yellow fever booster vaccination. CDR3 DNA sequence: TGTGCCAGCAGCTCCCCTAGGGGCCGGGCTAGGGGCTACACCTTC. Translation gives CASSSPRGRARGYTF.